The T cell receptor (beta chain) under discussion was sequenced for a study of CD8 T cells in ankylosing spondylitis. Overall study results and limits: Matched ankylosing spondylitis synovial fluid reportedly showed significant enrichment of disease-linked clones. About 8 highly homologous variants made up a TCR beta motif, and this motif appeared characteristic of ankylosing spondylitis blood.

TCRdb processed the 5' RACE reads anew with MiXCR; each CDR3 protein has one entry. This table has fewer than 550,000 distinct CDR3 sequences, about 5.7% appearing once. This clonotype was observed a few times. The antigen is unknown. This clonotype was sampled from a male donor with ankylosing spondylitis. Sequenced input: blood, either unsorted or a sorted T cell fraction (not recorded which).

The CDR3 reads CASSPSNRGPLSYEQYF. CDR3 DNA: TGTGCCAGCTCACCATCGAACAGGGGCCCACTTTCCTACGAGCAGTACTTC. This rearrangement joins TRBV18 to TRBJ2-7; 7 positions match TRBD1. V shed 2 bases, J shed 1 base, and the junction held 11 bases outside the gene matches. The CDR3 runs 17 residues. The germline V gene encodes CDR1 KGHSH and CDR2 LQKENI. Drawing the rest from reference TRBV18 and TRBJ2-7, the complete variable domain is NAGVMQNPRHLVRRRGQEARLRCSPMKGHSHVYWYRQLPEEGLKFMVYLQKENIIDESGMPKERFSAEFPKEGPSILRIQQVVRGDSAAYFCASSPSNRGPLSYEQYFGPGTRLTVT.